This T cell receptor (beta chain) was identified in a study of identical twins. Study conclusions and caveats: Analyses of zero insertions could be partly confounded by invariant MAIT and iNKT cells.

V was cut by 1 base and J by 3 bases, with 10 bases left in between. CDR1 and CDR2 (germline): SGHTA, FQGNSA. This CDR3 is 15 amino acids long. A universal primer site was added by template switching, and unique molecular identifiers were carried by the cDNA. Using its own MiXCR run on the 5' RACE reads, TCRdb lists one record per CDR3 protein. The repertoire holds 220,000 or so distinct CDR3 sequences, with approximately 7% as singletons. This clonotype showed up many times. What it recognizes is unknown. These data were also reused for a study on yellow fever vaccine responses in identical twins.

The sequence was collected from a woman aged 18-29 years in good health. This sequence joins TRBV7-2 and TRBJ2-1; no clear D. The specimen was memory (CD45RO+) T cells sorted from blood. This CDR3 reads CASSLGTSVYNEQFF. The CDR3 bases are TGTGCCAGCAGCTTAGGGACCAGCGTCTACAATGAGCAGTTCTTC.